The clone carrying this T cell receptor (beta chain) was counted only a few times. TCRdb re-called the RT-PCR reads with MiXCR, one entry per CDR3 protein. The sample has more than 600,000 distinct CDR3 sequences, 11% to 15% seen once; the top ten hold roughly 3.9%. Sample: memory CD4+ T cells from blood. The TCR comes from a female donor in good health, serving as a healthy control.

CDR3 region: CASSLLQGGREKLFF. The CDR3 coding sequence is TGTGCCAGCAGCCTTCTGCAGGGTGGGAGGGAAAAACTGTTTTTT. The chain combines TRBV27 with TRBJ1-4, with D tentatively TRBD1 (5 bases). Per germline, CDR1 MNHEY and CDR2 SMNVEV (reference sequence). V was cut by 6 bases and J by 8 bases, with 19 bases left in between. This CDR3 has 15 residues.